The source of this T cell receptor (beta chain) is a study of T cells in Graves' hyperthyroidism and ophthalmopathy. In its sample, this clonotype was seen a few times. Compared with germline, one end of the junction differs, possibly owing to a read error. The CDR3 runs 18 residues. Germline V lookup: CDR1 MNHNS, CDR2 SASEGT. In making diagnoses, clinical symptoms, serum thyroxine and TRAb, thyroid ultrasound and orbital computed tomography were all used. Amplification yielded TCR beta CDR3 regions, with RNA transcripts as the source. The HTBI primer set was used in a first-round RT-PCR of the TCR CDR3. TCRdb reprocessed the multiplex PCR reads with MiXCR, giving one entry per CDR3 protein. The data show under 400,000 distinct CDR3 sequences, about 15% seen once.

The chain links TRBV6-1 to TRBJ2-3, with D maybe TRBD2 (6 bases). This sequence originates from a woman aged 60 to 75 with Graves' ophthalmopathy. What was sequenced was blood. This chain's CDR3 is CASSEGIIAVGGRDTQYF. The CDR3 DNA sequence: TGTGCCAGCAGCGAAGGAATAATAGCGGTCGGAGGTAGAGATACGCAGTATTTT.